This TCR beta chain was captured by sequencing in a study of blood T cell repertoires in COVID-19 (dated by TCRdb to the early 2020s). Notes on the research overall: Samples covering the acute and convalescent phases of COVID-19 were provided by collaborators in the United States, Italy and Spain. The material from the prospective study consisted of cDNA or gDNA derived from T cells, B-cell-depleted T cells, or PBMCs. Subjects who had been exposed to COVID-19, were actively infected with it, or had recovered from it provided the deeply sampled blood TCRbeta repertoires that made up the dataset. The repertoires were made available in a free public database intended to serve as a resource for research on the immune response to SARS-CoV-2. The samples were drawn from two sources: the first 160 participants of the ongoing ImmuneRACE study, and 1,254 subjects contributed by 6 global collaborators. A de-identified subject ID, COVID-19 status, age in years and sex were almost always included in the sample metadata. Where HLA class I and class II types were available, the types were taken from metadata supplied by the sample provider, not from assay-based typing. Broad study findings and their caveats: How much clinical and demographic metadata was included differed by source and by participant, and the metadata was provided uncurated.

TCRbeta CDR3 regions were amplified from genomic DNA by means of the immunoSEQ Assay, a bias-controlled multiplex PCR. Per the original workflow: Within the assay, amplification of reference gene primers was used to estimate how many nucleated cells each sample contained. Sequence reads were collapsed and filtered to measure the absolute abundance of every unique TCRbeta CDR3 rearrangement. For each sample, productive Simpson clonality was calculated as the square root of Simpson's diversity index across productive rearrangements. The clones in this table, taken by TCRdb from immuneACCESS, are in-frame only. Not every clone is retained; where verified, under half of the shortfall comes from an unresolved V gene, and the cause of the rest is unknown. V and J calls plus clone size are reproduced from that table; the DNA served to infer D and trimming. For this sample there are 200,000 to 250,000 clones; 82% appear just once. The leading ten clones occupy more than 3% of the sample.

Points on this clone: The antigen it recognizes is unknown. No clone much larger than this one lies a single base away; base qualities are absent.

Participants in the prospective study were aged roughly 18 to 100 years, lived in 20 to 30 United States geographic areas, and enrolled through a virtual design. To assign participants to cohorts, the prospective study relied on clinical history that participants themselves reported in a screening survey and a study questionnaire. Recovered participants in ImmuneRACE Cohort 3 were defined by two consecutive negative NP/OP PCR tests, clearance by a healthcare professional, or resolution of symptoms. In the prospective study, whole blood, serum and a nasopharyngeal or oropharyngeal swab were collected from each participant by mobile phlebotomists. Over a roughly two-month period, participants in the prospective study had the option of providing additional blood draws and questionnaires. Blood samples from the prospective study were shipped frozen or at room temperature prior to DNA extraction. Sequenced: PBMCs or T cells enriched from blood (not recorded which). The sequence was collected from a woman aged 60-75 years who had recovered from COVID-19.

The CDR3 reads CASSVERVTYNEQFF. The base sequence is TGTGCCAGCAGCGTTGAGAGGGTAACGTACAATGAGCAGTTCTTC. The V and J segments used are TRBV9 and TRBJ2-1; TRBD2 is perhaps the D gene, given 5 matching bases. V sheds 2 bases and J sheds 4 bases, leaving 13 bases between their ends. Inclusive of the bounding cysteine and phenylalanine, the CDR3 is 15 residues long. Kept here is only the CDR3 DNA, which spans 45 bases and is read in frame from base 1. CDR1 and CDR2 are read off the germline V gene as SGDLS and YYNGEE.